The clone carrying this T cell receptor beta chain was observed a few times. Its target is unknown. This CDR3 is built from 14 residues. The germline V and J ends were trimmed by 4 bases and 4 bases, with 13 bases remaining between them. Germline loops: CDR1 SGHTA, CDR2 FQGTGA. The source of the sample is a study of beta chain features in type 1 diabetes. About the study: Cell yields, gender and age were similar in healthy donors and patients. There were approximately 100 million sorted cells examined across all samples. General study results and limits: Cells with high TCR expression could be over-represented when cDNA is sequenced. A moderate, significant TCRB CDR3 shortening appeared in type 1 diabetes across four CD4+ subsets.

Expressed TCRB transcripts were sequenced after all isolated RNA was converted to cDNA. Repertoires were generated with immunoSEQ multiplex PCR, while TCRdb's copy carries only in-frame clones and drops some. This table has 600,000 to 700,000 clones, 9.5% to 15% appearing once. The gene calls are TRBV7-3 and TRBJ1-2; D uncertain. The sequencing sample was made of naive CD4+ T cells from blood. The TCR was taken from a man aged 25 to 45 with type 1 diabetes. CDR3 protein: CASSSQQKSYGYTF. CDR3 sequence (DNA): TGTGCCAGCAGCTCTCAACAAAAATCCTATGGCTACACCTTC.